The present TCR beta chain was sequenced within a study of identical twins (dated by TCRdb to about 2016). With regard to the full study: The study deep-sequenced TCR alpha and beta repertoires from monozygotic twins, unrelated adults of various ages and cord blood to test whether fetal clonotypes persist. To rule out contamination, the twin experiments were replicated at different times with different library preparation protocols.

The table lists this clonotype with many counts. The antigen it recognizes is unknown. No base quality information exists; no much larger clone differs at one position. The research as a whole found: Conclusions relied on cross-sectional statistical analysis, since the same donors could not be followed over many years. Compared with coincidental sharing between unrelated individuals, an excess of low generation-probability sequences was observed among out-of-frame TCR alpha sequences shared between twins. Zero-insertion analyses could be partly confounded by invariant T cells such as MAIT and iNKT, although diverse VJ usage argued against such confounding for most clonotypes. Abundant cord blood beta clonotypes carried fewer insertions; young adult naive repertoires showed a weaker similar trend, while memory repertoires showed none. Excess twin sharing in beta out-of-frame sequences was weaker because fewer shared sequences lowered the signal-to-noise ratio. Recombination models systematically underestimated out-of-frame TCR alpha sharing in monozygotic twins but agreed with sharing between unrelated individuals.

The germline ends are 17 bases apart after V is trimmed by 4 bases and J by 8 bases. Looking up the germline V gene (reference sequence) yields CDR1 LGHDT and CDR2 YNNKEL. From the cysteine up to the phenylalanine, the CDR3 has a length of 14 residues. Of all the DNA, just the CDR3 is kept, 42 bases in frame from base 1. All donors were healthy Caucasians. The researchers also sequenced three unrelated adults who were not twins: a male aged 18 to 29, a male aged 50 to 59, and a female aged 50 to 59. Miltenyi CD45RO+ enrichment and human naive T-cell isolation kits were used to isolate memory (CD45RO+) and naive T cells from PBMC. Receptors were amplified or captured by 5' RACE. The sequencing machine was an Illumina HiSeq 2000. Template switching introduced a universal primer binding site; the final cDNA contained a unique molecular identifier, enabling accurate counting of TCR cDNA molecules. Specific primers in the conserved constant-segment region were used to synthesize first-strand cDNA for TCR alpha and beta chains. To control for contamination, every cDNA library was double barcoded, receiving both a SMART-Mk sample barcode and Illumina barcodes. TruSeq adapter sequences and Illumina sample barcodes were added in two successive PCR steps. TCR alpha and beta cDNA libraries were sequenced on the Illumina HiSeq platform with custom primers. In the paper's pipeline: Unique molecular identifiers were extracted from raw reads with MiGEC, and CDR3 positions were determined with MiXCR. Recombination models were inferred per individual with the repgenHMM and IGoR tools using an EM algorithm. Shared clonotypes were analyzed with the tcR package in R, and sharing was normalized by the product of cloneset sizes. To study raw recombination free of thymic and clonal selection effects, out-of-frame nonproductive sequences were analyzed. The public sequencing data were trimmed at Q25 with fastp and processed into clonotypes with MiXCR by TCRdb, which kept only in-frame beta chains. Each entry merges the rows of one CDR3 protein and shows their most common DNA and genes. For this entry, the V and J calls and clone size follow TCRdb and not the study's own pipeline. The sample table lists 400,000 or so distinct CDR3 sequences, around 9.7% of them with a count of one. The top ten hold approximately 9.3% of the sample.

Source material: naive T cells sorted from blood. The intended sense of this specimen's cell subset or site label: cells isolated with a human naive T-cell isolation kit. This chain is built from TRBV3-1 and TRBJ1-1; confidence is insufficient to name the D gene. The receptor was derived from a woman aged 45 to 65 in good health. The CDR3 region: CASSPQSSRVEAFF. The nucleotides are TGTGCCAGCAGCCCGCAGTCTTCACGGGTCGAAGCTTTCTTT.